The rows below give T cell receptor beta chains drawn from one sample of a study of T cells in Graves' hyperthyroidism and ophthalmopathy. TCRdb independently ran MiXCR on the multiplex PCR reads; one entry per CDR3 protein. The table shows about 530,000 distinct CDR3 sequences, with about 15% occurring only once. Sequenced input: blood. All receptors come from a woman aged 18-29 years with Graves' ophthalmopathy. Each CDR3 is given with its conserved first and last residue. The D gene is left open where the match is weak. Expanded clones are given a class, and other clones once, few, many or no size at all.

V gene	clone size	J gene	CDR3 length	D gene	CDR3 protein	CDR3 DNA
TRBV7-9	NA	TRBJ2-1	15	TRBD2	CASAQRELLNNEQFF	TGTGCCAGCGCACAGCGGGAGTTGTTAAACAATGAGCAGTTCTTC
TRBV6-1	many	TRBJ2-1	16	TRBD2	CASVRLSGMGNNEQFF	TGTGCCAGCGTACGACTAAGCGGGATGGGAAACAATGAGCAGTTCTTC
TRBV2	NA	TRBJ2-1	14	NA	CASKSGDSYNEQFF	TGTGCCAGCAAATCAGGGGACTCCTACAATGAGCAGTTCTTC
TRBV11-1	many	TRBJ2-1	15	TRBD1	CASSLMGTGLNEQFF	TGTGCCAGCAGCTTAATGGGGACAGGGTTGAATGAGCAGTTCTTC
TRBV7-2	many	TRBJ2-7	14	NA	CASSLAAGRNEQYF	TGTGCCAGCAGCTTAGCGGCAGGGAGGAACGAGCAGTACTTC
TRBV20-1	few	TRBJ2-2	13	NA	CSARKPNTGELFF	TGCAGTGCTAGAAAACCGAACACCGGGGAGCTGTTTTTT
TRBV28	few	TRBJ2-5	16	TRBD2	CASSYRLAGNQETQYF	TGTGCCAGCAGCTACAGACTAGCGGGTAACCAAGAGACCCAGTACTTC
TRBV30	many	TRBJ2-2	15	NA	CAWSVWTENTGELFF	TGTGCCTGGAGTGTGTGGACTGAGAACACCGGGGAGCTGTTTTTT
TRBV4-1	NA	TRBJ2-3	19	TRBD2	CASSHDPSGTSGSTDTQYF	TGCGCCAGCAGCCACGATCCTTCCGGGACTAGCGGGAGCACAGATACGCAGTATTTT
TRBV20-1	few	TRBJ1-1	14	NA	CSAETGRPGTEAFF	TGCAGTGCGGAAACGGGACGCCCGGGCACTGAAGCTTTCTTT
TRBV19	NA	TRBJ1-1	13	NA	CASTGAMDTEAFF	TGTGCCTCAACTGGGGCCATGGACACTGAAGCTTTCTTT
TRBV9	many	TRBJ1-1	16	TRBD1	CASSARGDRVLGEAFF	TGTGCCAGCAGCGCTAGGGGGGACAGGGTACTTGGTGAAGCTTTCTTT
TRBV20-1	many	TRBJ1-2	14	NA	CSARATDVYYGYTF	TGCAGTGCTAGAGCGACGGACGTCTACTATGGCTACACCTTC